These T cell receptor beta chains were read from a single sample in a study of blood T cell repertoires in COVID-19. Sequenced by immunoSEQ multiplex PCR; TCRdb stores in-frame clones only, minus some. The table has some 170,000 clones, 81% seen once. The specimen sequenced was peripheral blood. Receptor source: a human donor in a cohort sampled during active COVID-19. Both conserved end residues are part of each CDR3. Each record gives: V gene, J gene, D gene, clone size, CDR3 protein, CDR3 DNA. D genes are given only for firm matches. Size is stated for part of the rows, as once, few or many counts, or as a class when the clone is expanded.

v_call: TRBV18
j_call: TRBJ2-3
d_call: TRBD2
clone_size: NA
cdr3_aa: CASSPLSGSADTQYF
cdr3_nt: TGTGCCAGCTCACCACTGAGCGGGAGTGCAGATACGCAGTATTTT

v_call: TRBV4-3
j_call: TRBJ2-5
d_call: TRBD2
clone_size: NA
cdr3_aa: CASSQDRLAGEETQYF
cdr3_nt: TGCGCCAGCAGCCAAGATAGACTAGCGGGAGAAGAGACCCAGTACTTC

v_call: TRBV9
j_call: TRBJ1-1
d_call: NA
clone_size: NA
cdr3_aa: CASSVVGKGDTEAFF
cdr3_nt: TGTGCCAGCAGCGTAGTGGGGAAGGGGGACACTGAAGCTTTCTTT

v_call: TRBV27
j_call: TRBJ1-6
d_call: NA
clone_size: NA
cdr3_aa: CASRMRGTSYNSPLHF
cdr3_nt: TGTGCCAGCAGAATGCGGGGGACCTCCTATAATTCACCCCTCCACTTT

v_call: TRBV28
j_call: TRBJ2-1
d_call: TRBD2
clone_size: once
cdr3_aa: CASSPPGSGGRNEQFF
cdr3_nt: TGTGCCAGCAGCCCCCCGGGTAGCGGGGGTAGAAATGAGCAGTTCTTC

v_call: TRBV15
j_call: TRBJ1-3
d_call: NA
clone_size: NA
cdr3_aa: CATRKAFEGNTIYF
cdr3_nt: TGTGCCACCAGGAAAGCCTTTGAAGGAAACACCATATATTTT

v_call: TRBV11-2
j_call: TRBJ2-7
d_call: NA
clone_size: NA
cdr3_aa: CASSLVSVGTYEQYF
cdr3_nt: TGTGCCAGCAGCTTAGTGAGCGTCGGAACCTACGAGCAGTACTTC

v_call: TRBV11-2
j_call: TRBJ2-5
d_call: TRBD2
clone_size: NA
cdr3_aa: CASSLGGSGGYDQETQYF
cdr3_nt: TGTGCCAGCAGCTTAGGAGGGAGCGGGGGTTACGATCAAGAGACCCAGTACTTC

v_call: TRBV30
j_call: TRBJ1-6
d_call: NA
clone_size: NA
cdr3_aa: CAPTPPEDSYNSPLHF
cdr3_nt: TGTGCCCCAACTCCCCCGGAGGACTCCTATAATTCACCCCTCCACTTT

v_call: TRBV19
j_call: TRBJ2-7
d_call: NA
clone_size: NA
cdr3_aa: CASRPRWEQATNTYEQYF
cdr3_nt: TGTGCCAGTAGACCGAGGTGGGAGCAGGCGACGAACACCTACGAGCAGTACTTC

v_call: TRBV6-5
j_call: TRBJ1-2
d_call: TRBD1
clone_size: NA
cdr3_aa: CASRDTGGAGGYTF
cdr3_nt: TGTGCCAGCAGAGATACAGGGGGCGCAGGGGGCTACACCTTC

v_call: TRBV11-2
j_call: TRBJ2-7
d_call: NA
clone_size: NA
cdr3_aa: CASSLDRAGRSEQYF
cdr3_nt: TGTGCCAGCAGCTTAGACAGGGCAGGACGCAGCGAGCAGTACTTC

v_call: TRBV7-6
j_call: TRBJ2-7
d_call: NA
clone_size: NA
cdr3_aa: CASSVSPGQTYEQYF
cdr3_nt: TGTGCCAGCAGCGTTAGTCCCGGACAGACCTACGAGCAGTACTTC

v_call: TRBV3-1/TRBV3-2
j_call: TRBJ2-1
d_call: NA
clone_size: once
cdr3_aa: CASSPLPEVISGEFF
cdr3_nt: TGTGCCAGCAGCCCTTTACCCGAGGTGATATCGGGTGAGTTCTTC

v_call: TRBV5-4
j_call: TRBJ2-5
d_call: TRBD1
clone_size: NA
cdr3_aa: CASSTDRGGQETQYF
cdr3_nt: TGTGCCAGCAGCACCGACAGGGGCGGACAAGAGACCCAGTACTTC

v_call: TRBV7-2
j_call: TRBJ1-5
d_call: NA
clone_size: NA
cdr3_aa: CASSLGENQPQHF
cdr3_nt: TGTGCCAGCAGCTTGGGAGAAAATCAGCCCCAGCATTTT

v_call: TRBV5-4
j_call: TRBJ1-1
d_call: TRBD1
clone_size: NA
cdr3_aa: CASSGTGYGTEAFF
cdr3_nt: TGTGCCAGCAGCGGGACAGGGTACGGCACTGAAGCTTTCTTT

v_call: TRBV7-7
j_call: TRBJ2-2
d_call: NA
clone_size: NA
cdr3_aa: CASSSRVTGELFF
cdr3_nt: TGTGCCAGCAGCTCCAGGGTAACCGGGGAGCTGTTTTTT

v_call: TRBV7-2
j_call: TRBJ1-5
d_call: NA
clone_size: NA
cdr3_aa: CASSLDSVRPQHF
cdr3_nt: TGTGCCAGCAGCTTGGACAGTGTCCGGCCCCAGCATTTT

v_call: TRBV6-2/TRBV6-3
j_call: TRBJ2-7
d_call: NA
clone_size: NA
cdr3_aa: CASSYLAFYEQYF
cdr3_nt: TGTGCCAGCAGTTATCTAGCCTTTTACGAGCAGTACTTC

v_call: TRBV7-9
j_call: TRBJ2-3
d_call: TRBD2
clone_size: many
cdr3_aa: CASSSPVGRRTDTQYF
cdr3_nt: TGTGCCAGCAGCTCCCCTGTCGGGAGGCGTACAGATACGCAGTATTTT

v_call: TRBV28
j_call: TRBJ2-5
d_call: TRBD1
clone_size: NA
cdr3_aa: CASSLSGGGQETQYF
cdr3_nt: TGTGCCAGCAGTTTATCAGGGGGCGGCCAAGAGACCCAGTACTTC

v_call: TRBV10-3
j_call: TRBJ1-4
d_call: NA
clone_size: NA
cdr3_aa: CAISDPGGYGKLFF
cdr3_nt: TGTGCCATCAGTGACCCCGGCGGTTACGGAAAACTGTTTTTT

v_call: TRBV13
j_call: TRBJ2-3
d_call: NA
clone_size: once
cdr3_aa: CASSLGAWGESTDTQYF
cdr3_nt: TGTGCCAGCAGCCTAGGGGCTTGGGGAGAAAGCACAGATACGCAGTATTTT

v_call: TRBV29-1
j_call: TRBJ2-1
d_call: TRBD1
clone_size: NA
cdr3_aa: CSVGTGGSHEQFF
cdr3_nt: TGCAGCGTTGGGACAGGGGGCTCCCATGAGCAGTTCTTC

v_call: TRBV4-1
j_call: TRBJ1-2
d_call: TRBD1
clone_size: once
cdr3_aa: CASSQDRGRQGRLRGYTF
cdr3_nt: TGCGCCAGCAGCCAAGATCGTGGGAGACAGGGTAGACTGCGTGGCTACACCTTC

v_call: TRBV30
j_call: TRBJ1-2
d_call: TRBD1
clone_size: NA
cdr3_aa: CAWSVFYRGGYGYTF
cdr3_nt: TGTGCCTGGAGTGTATTTTACAGGGGGGGTTATGGCTACACCTTC

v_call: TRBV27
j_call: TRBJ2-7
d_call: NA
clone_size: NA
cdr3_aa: CASSDRLPSYEQYF
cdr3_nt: TGTGCCAGCAGTGACAGGCTCCCCTCCTACGAGCAGTACTTC

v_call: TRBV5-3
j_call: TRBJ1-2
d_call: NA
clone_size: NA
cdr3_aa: CARSLTFPNLAGRKNGYTF
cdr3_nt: TGTGCCAGAAGCTTGACCTTTCCAAACCTGGCAGGGCGAAAGAATGGCTACACCTTC

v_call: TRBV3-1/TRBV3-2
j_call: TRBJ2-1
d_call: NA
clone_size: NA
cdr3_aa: CASSQWRTPLNEQFF
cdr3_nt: TGTGCCAGCAGCCAATGGCGGACTCCACTCAATGAGCAGTTCTTC

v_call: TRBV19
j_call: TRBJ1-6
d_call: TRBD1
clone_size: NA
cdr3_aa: CASSTLGTGQGRNSPLHF
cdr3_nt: TGTGCCAGTAGTACCTTGGGAACGGGACAGGGACGGAATTCACCCCTCCACTTT

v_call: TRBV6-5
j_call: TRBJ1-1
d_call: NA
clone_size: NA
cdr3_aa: CASTRDNMNTEAFF
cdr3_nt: TGTGCCAGCACCCGGGACAACATGAACACTGAAGCTTTCTTT

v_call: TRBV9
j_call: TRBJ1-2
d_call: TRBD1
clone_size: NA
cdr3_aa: CASSSDRGNLNYGYTF
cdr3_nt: TGTGCCAGCAGCTCGGACAGGGGTAACCTCAACTATGGCTACACCTTC

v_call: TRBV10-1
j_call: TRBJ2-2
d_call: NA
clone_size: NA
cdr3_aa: CASSEQAGTGELFF
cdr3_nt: TGCGCCAGCAGTGAACAGGCCGGGACCGGGGAGCTGTTTTTT

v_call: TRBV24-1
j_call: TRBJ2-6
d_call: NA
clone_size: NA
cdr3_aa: CATSDPTMRDAGGANVLTF
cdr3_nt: TGTGCCACCAGTGATCCTACCATGCGGGACGCCGGCGGGGCCAACGTCCTGACTTTC

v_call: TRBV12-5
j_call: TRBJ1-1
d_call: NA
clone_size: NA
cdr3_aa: CASTRTEAFF
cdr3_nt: TGTGCTAGTACGCGGACTGAAGCTTTCTTT

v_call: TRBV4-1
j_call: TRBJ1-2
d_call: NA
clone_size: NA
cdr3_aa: CASSQDGEGRFYGYTF
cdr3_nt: TGCGCCAGCAGCCAAGATGGGGAGGGGAGGTTCTATGGCTACACCTTC

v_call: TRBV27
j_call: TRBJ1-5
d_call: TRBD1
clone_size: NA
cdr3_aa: CASSPGQGSNQPQHF
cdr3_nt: TGTGCCAGCAGTCCGGGACAGGGAAGCAATCAGCCCCAGCATTTT

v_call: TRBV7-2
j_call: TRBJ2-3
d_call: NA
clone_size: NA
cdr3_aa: CASSFVRNTDTQYF
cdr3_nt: TGTGCCAGCAGCTTCGTCAGAAACACAGATACGCAGTATTTT

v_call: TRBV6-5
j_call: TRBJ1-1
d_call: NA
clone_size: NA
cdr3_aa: CASSYSEELNTEAFF
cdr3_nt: TGTGCCAGCAGTTACTCAGAGGAATTGAACACTGAAGCTTTCTTT

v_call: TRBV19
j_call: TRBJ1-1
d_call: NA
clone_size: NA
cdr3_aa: CASSDPPGAYEAFF
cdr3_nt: TGTGCCAGTAGCGACCCGCCAGGGGCGTATGAAGCTTTCTTT

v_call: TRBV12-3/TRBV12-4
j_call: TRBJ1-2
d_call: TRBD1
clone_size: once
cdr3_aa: CASRAGTGTGYTF
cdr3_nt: TGTGCCAGCAGGGCCGGGACAGGGACTGGCTACACCTTC

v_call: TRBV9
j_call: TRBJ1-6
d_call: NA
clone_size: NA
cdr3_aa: CASSASVSYNSPLHF
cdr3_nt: TGTGCCAGCAGCGCCTCGGTCTCCTATAATTCACCCCTCCACTTT

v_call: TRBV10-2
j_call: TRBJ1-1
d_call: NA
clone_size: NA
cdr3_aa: CASISGSQTAEAFF
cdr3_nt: TGCGCCAGCATAAGTGGGTCACAGACCGCTGAAGCTTTCTTT